This T cell receptor (beta chain) was observed in a study of blood T cell repertoires in COVID-19 (dated by TCRdb to the early 2020s). For context, the study as a whole: Samples covering the acute and convalescent phases of COVID-19 were provided by collaborators in the United States, Italy and Spain. The material from the prospective study consisted of cDNA or gDNA derived from T cells, B-cell-depleted T cells, or PBMCs. Subjects who had been exposed to COVID-19, were actively infected with it, or had recovered from it provided the deeply sampled blood TCRbeta repertoires that made up the dataset. The repertoires were made available in a free public database intended to serve as a resource for research on the immune response to SARS-CoV-2. The samples were drawn from the first 160 participants of the ongoing ImmuneRACE study and from about 1,200 subjects provided by 6 global collaborators. Nearly every sample came with metadata listing a de-identified subject ID, COVID-19 status, age in years and sex. Where HLA class I and class II types were available, the types were taken from metadata supplied by the sample provider, not from assay-based typing.

TCRbeta CDR3 regions were amplified from genomic DNA by means of the immunoSEQ Assay, a bias-controlled multiplex PCR. As for the original processing: The number of nucleated cells in each sample was estimated from the amplification of reference gene primers within the assay. To quantify the absolute abundance of each unique TCRbeta CDR3 rearrangement, sequence reads were collapsed and filtered. For each sample, productive Simpson clonality was calculated as the square root of Simpson's diversity index over productive rearrangements. TCRdb took this table from immuneACCESS and kept in-frame rearrangements with V and J called. Such tables lack part of the clones; where checked against another copy, unresolved V genes explain under half of the gap, and the rest is unexplained. For V, J and clone size, that table is used; D and trimming come from the DNA. This sample comprises tens of thousands of clones, about four fifths of them detected only once. The ten biggest clones cover 30% to 40% of the sample.

As for this clone: This receptor's antigen is unknown. No quality values exist for individual bases; no much larger clone is one base distant.

Germline trimming amounts to 3 bases on V and 3 bases on J, with 6 as the count of junction bases outside the gene matches. CDR1 SGDLS and CDR2 YYNGEE are derived from the germline V gene. The CDR3 sequence holds 15 residues, the cysteine and phenylalanine included. Of all the DNA, just the CDR3 is kept, 45 bases in frame from base 1. Each collaborating institution followed its own protocols to collect whole blood in K2EDTA tubes. For TCRbeta analysis, collaborators shipped samples in one of three forms: frozen whole blood, isolated PBMCs, or DNA extracted from either of those sample types. General study outcomes and caveats: Clinical and demographic metadata were provided uncurated, with the amount varying by source and participant.

Sequencing was carried out using peripheral blood. The chain was built from TRBV9 and TRBJ2-3, with TRBD2 matching 8 junction bases. The TCR comes from a man of 80 years or more with acute or convalescent COVID-19. The nucleotide sequence reads TGTGCCAGCAGCGCCCGGGGGGGCCAGACAGATACGCAGTATTTT. This yields the protein CASSARGGQTDTQYF.